The 17 T cell receptor beta chains in this list originate from one sample, sequenced in a study of blood T cell repertoires in COVID-19. The repertoire was sequenced with immunoSEQ multiplex PCR; TCRdb's copy has only in-frame clones and lacks some. In the table there are fewer than 250,000 clones, roughly four fifths of which are singletons. Sequencing was performed on peripheral blood. The receptors were sampled from a woman aged 45-60 years with acute or convalescent COVID-19.

A note on this clone: The junction and the germline gene differ at one end; a read error may be behind it. This rearrangement joins TRBV19 to TRBJ2-3; D unclear. This CDR3 region has 17 residues. Germline-derived CDR1 and CDR2 are LNHDA and SQIVND (reference sequence). The DNA of the CDR3 is TGTGCCAGTAGTATGAAGTCTGTCAGCCTTTACACAGATACGCAGTGTTTT. It codes for CASSMKSVSLYTDTQCF.

The chain uses TRBV27 and TRBJ2-1, with no clear D. The CDR3 runs to 13 residues. V gave up 3 bases and J gave up 3 bases, with 6 bases separating them. Germline CDR1 and CDR2: MNHEY and SMNVEV (reference sequence). The CDR3 region has the DNA TGTGCCAGCAGTTTGCTAAACTACAATGAGCAGTTCTTC. Its translation is CASSLLNYNEQFF.

The rearrangement uses TRBV3-1 (or the pseudogene TRBV3-2) and TRBJ2-2; 9 bases are a match to TRBD1. This CDR3 is built from 15 residues. Germline CDR1 and CDR2: LGHDT and YNNKEL (reference sequence). The V and J ends lost 5 bases and 4 bases, in that order; junction bases with no gene match: 5. The CDR3 DNA reads TGTGCCAGCAGCTTTCCGGGACAGGGCACCGGGGAGCTGTTTTTT. Amino acids: CASSFPGQGTGELFF.

On this clone: The junction departs from germline at one end; a sequencing error may be responsible. The rearrangement links TRBV20-1 to TRBJ2-7, with a tentative D call TRBD2 (5 bases). The CDR3 totals 11 residues. CDR1 is DFQATT and CDR2 is SNEGSKA in the germline V gene (reference sequence). This CDR3 reads CSASGSYQQYF. The CDR3 nucleotides read TGCAGTGCAAGCGGCTCCTACCAGCAGTACTTC.

The chain couples TRBV9 to TRBJ1-3, with D perhaps matching TRBD1 (5 bases). Between the trimmed V and J ends, which lost 0 bases and 4 bases, there was a span of 17 bases. This CDR3 has 17 residues. Germline-derived CDR1 and CDR2 are SGDLS and YYNGEE. The CDR3 reads CASSVADVGAAGNTIYF. The CDR3 DNA is TGTGCCAGCAGCGTAGCTGATGTAGGGGCAGCGGGAAACACCATATATTTT.

The J gene is TRBJ2-1, the V gene TRBV19, with 7 bases lining up with TRBD1. CDR1 is LNHDA, CDR2 SQIVND, per germline (reference sequence). The trim removed 8 bases at V and 4 bases at J, leaving 8 bases unmatched. The CDR3 runs to 14 residues. The CDR3 DNA follows: TGTGCCAGTCGGGACAGCCTGTTATACAATGAGCAGTTCTTC. Translation: CASRDSLLYNEQFF.

This rearrangement joins TRBV19 to TRBJ2-1, with D possibly matching TRBD1 (5 bases). CDR1 and CDR2 (germline): LNHDA, SQIVND (reference sequence). Trimming cost V 5 bases and J 0 bases, with 11 bases left between them. The CDR3 totals 15 residues. The CDR3 region has the DNA TGTGCCAGTAGTCACAGGCGCAGCTCCTACAATGAGCAGTTCTTC. Protein sequence: CASSHRRSSYNEQFF.

This chain uses TRBV5-1 with TRBJ2-3; 7 bases are shared with TRBD1. V was pared by 4 bases and J by 3 bases, with 11 bases of the junction left unmatched. This CDR3 region has 16 residues. The V gene's germline CDR1 is SGHRS and CDR2 YFSETQ. The CDR3 DNA sequence: TGCGCCAGCAGCCCACCTACGGGACAGCGGACAGATACGCAGTATTTT. Its protein product is CASSPPTGQRTDTQYF.

This clone has more than one count but fewer than ten. This chain connects TRBV2 to TRBJ2-1; TRBD2 matches at 8 bases. The germline gives CDR1 SNHLY, CDR2 FYNNEI. The CDR3 runs to 15 residues. V lost 7 bases to trimming and J lost 3 bases; unmatched junction nucleotides: 8. The CDR3 DNA sequence: TGTGCCAGCATACCCCGGGGGGGCCGCTACAATGAGCAGTTCTTC. It codes for CASIPRGGRYNEQFF.

As to this clone: Additional DNA sequences in this sample encode the identical CDR3. The chain links TRBV7-8 to TRBJ1-2; the D is unclear. This CDR3 has 12 amino acids. Germline lookup yields CDR1 SGHVS and CDR2 FQNEAQ. V was cut by 6 bases and J by 2 bases, with 7 bases left in between. The CDR3 loop is CASSRGNYGYTF. The CDR3 DNA reads as TGTGCCAGCAGTCGGGGAAACTATGGCTACACCTTC.

The chain recombines TRBV28 with TRBJ1-2; 8 bases align to TRBD1. V trimming: 6 bases; J trimming: 4 bases; junction bases outside the gene matches: 4. The germline CDR1 and CDR2 sequences are MDHEN and SYDVKM. This CDR3 is built from 13 residues. This chain's CDR3 is CASRQGASYGYTF. In DNA, the CDR3 is TGTGCCAGCAGGCAGGGGGCGAGCTATGGCTACACCTTC.

The chain links TRBV4-3 to TRBJ1-3, with 7 bases fitting TRBD1. Germline trimming cut 3 bases from V and 1 base from J; bases unmatched to any gene: 9. The germline CDR1 and CDR2 sequences are LGHNA and YSLEER. This CDR3 is built from 17 residues. CDR3 protein: CASSQLQGKGSGNTIYF. The CDR3 bases are TGCGCCAGCAGCCAGCTACAGGGGAAGGGGTCTGGAAACACCATATATTTT.

V and J are TRBV3-1 (or the pseudogene TRBV3-2) and TRBJ2-4; D perhaps matches TRBD2 (7 bases). Trimming stripped 1 base from V and 4 bases from J, with 11 bases between. The germline V gene has CDR1 LGHDT and CDR2 YNNKEL (reference sequence). The CDR3 length is 15 residues. CDR3 in DNA: TGTGCCAGCAGCCAAGTAGGGAGGGGGAAAAACATTCAGTACTTC. It translates to CASSQVGRGKNIQYF.

J is TRBJ1-5 and V is TRBV19; a weak D match, TRBD1 (6 bases). V lost 6 bases and J lost 3, with 15 bases in between. CDR3 size: 15 residues. The germline V gene has CDR1 LNHDA and CDR2 SQIVND (reference sequence). In DNA form, the CDR3 reads TGTGCCAGTAGATTGACGACAGGATACAATCAGCCCCAGCATTTT. It encodes CASRLTTGYNQPQHF.

The chain uses TRBV3-1 (or the pseudogene TRBV3-2) and TRBJ1-5, with 9 bases matching TRBD1. CDR3 length: 16 residues. Germline CDR1 LGHDT, CDR2 YNNKEL (reference sequence). Trimming at V came to 4 bases and at J to 7 bases, leaving 11 bases not matched to a gene. CDR3 amino acids: CASSLYTGGAGQPQHF. The CDR3 DNA follows: TGTGCCAGCAGCCTCTATACAGGGGGCGCGGGGCAGCCCCAGCATTTT.

A single count supports this clone. The V and J genes are TRBV5-4 and TRBJ1-2; the D gene is possibly TRBD1 (6 bases). The CDR3 length is 14 residues. The germline CDR1 and CDR2 sequences are SGHNT and YYREEE (reference sequence). Trimming removed 4 bases at V and 8 bases at J, with 18 bases between. The CDR3 sequence is CASSAEGGRRGYTF. The CDR3 bases are TGTGCCAGCAGCGCGGAGGGGGGGCGGCGGGGCTACACCTTC.

This chain joins TRBV5-6 and TRBJ1-3; possibly TRBD1 for D (6 bases). Trimming stripped 1 base from V and 0 bases from J, with 8 bases between. The CDR3 has 15 residues. From germline, CDR1 is SGHDT and CDR2 YYEEEE. The CDR3 bases are TGTGCCAGCAGCTTGTGGACAGCCTCTGGAAACACCATATATTTT. It encodes CASSLWTASGNTIYF.